This T cell receptor beta chain was identified in a study of T cells in Graves' hyperthyroidism and ophthalmopathy. The wider study: Peripheral blood was drawn at first diagnosis, prior to all treatment. Study outcomes and limitations: Classification by a 13 V-J model distinguished ophthalmopathy from stable hyperthyroidism.

Trimming cost V 4 bases and J 3 bases; bases outside gene matches: 5. This CDR3 has 16 amino acids. From germline, CDR1 is LNHNV and CDR2 YYDKDF (reference sequence). For this clonotype: Its antigen is currently unknown.

Researchers amplified the TCR beta CDR3 regions from RNA transcripts. HTBI primers were employed in a first-round RT-PCR of the TCR CDR3. From the multiplex PCR reads, TCRdb called clonotypes with MiXCR, one entry per CDR3 protein. The profile shows some 570,000 distinct CDR3 sequences, 17% of them singletons. Duration under 3 months, a NOSPECS grade of at least 4, and a Clinical Activity Score of at least 3 characterized the ophthalmopathy patients. This rearrangement joins TRBV15 to TRBJ2-1, with 11 bases fitting TRBD2. Source material: blood. The receptor was isolated from a woman aged 18-29 years with Graves' ophthalmopathy. CDR3 bases: TGTGCCACCAGCATTGTCACTAGCGGGAGCTACAATGAGCAGTTCTTC. It translates to CATSIVTSGSYNEQFF.